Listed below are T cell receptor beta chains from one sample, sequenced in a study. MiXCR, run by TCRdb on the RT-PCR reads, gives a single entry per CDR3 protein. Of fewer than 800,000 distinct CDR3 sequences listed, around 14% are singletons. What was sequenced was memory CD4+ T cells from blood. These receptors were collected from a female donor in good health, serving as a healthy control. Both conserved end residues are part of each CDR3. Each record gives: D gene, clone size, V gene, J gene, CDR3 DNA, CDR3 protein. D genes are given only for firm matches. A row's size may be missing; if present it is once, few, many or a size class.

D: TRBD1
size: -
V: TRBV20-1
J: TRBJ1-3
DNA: TGCAGTGCTAGACTGACAGGGGGAACGGGAAACACCATATATTTT
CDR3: CSARLTGGTGNTIYF

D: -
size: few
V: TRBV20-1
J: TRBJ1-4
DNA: TGCAGTGCTAAACCCCCTATGGAAGAAAAACTGTTTTTT
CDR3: CSAKPPMEEKLFF

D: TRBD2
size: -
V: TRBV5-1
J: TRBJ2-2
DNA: TGCGCCAGCAGCTCGGGACTAGCGGGAGGAGGCACCGGGGAGCTGTTTTTT
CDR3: CASSSGLAGGGTGELFF

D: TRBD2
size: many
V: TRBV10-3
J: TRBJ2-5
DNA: TGTGCCATCAGCCGTAGCGGGAGTGAAGAGACCCAGTACTTC
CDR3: CAISRSGSEETQYF

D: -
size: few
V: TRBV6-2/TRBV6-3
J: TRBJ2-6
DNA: TGTGCCAGCAGCGTACACTCTGGGGCCAACGTCCTGACTTTC
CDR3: CASSVHSGANVLTF

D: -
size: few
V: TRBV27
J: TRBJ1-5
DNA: TGTGCCAGCAGAAAGAAGGGGCGCTTAGAGGTTCAGACCCAGCATTTT
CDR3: CASRKKGRLEVQTQHF

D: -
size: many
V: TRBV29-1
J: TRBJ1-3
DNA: TGCAGCGTTAATGGCTTTCGCTCTGGAAACACCATATATTTT
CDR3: CSVNGFRSGNTIYF

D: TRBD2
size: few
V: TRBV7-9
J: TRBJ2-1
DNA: TGTGCCAGCAGCTTGAACGGGGGGGCCGGTGGTGAGCAGTTCTTC
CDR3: CASSLNGGAGGEQFF

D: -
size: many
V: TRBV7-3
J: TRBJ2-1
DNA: TGTGCCAGCAGCTTAGGACCCTGGGGGAGCAATGAGCAGTTCTTC
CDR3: CASSLGPWGSNEQFF

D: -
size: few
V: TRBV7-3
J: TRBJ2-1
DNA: TGTGCCAGCAGCTTAAACGGGGGAAACTCCTACAATGAGCAGTTCTTC
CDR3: CASSLNGGNSYNEQFF

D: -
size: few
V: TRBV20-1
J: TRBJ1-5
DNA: TGCAGTGCCGCCGACGTTCGGACCCAGCATTTT
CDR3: CSAADVRTQHF

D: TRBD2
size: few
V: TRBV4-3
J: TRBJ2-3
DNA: TGCGCCAGCAGCCGATCCCTGGGGGCGGGGGGTTATGATACGCAGTATTTT
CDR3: CASSRSLGAGGYDTQYF

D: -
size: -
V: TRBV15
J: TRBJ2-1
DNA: TGTGCCACCAGGGCCCTAGCGTCCTACAATGAGCAGTTCTTC
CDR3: CATRALASYNEQFF

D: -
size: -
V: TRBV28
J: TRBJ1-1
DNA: TGTGCCAGCATTTGGGGGCGCGCCACTGAAGCTTTCTTT
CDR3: CASIWGRATEAFF

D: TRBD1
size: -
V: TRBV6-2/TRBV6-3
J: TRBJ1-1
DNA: TGTGCCAGCAACGGAGAAACAGGGGTAGGCACTGAAGCTTTCTTT
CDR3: CASNGETGVGTEAFF

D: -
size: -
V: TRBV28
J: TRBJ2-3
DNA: TGTGCCAGCAGTGGGGGGCAGGGCTACACAGATACGCAGTATTTT
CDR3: CASSGGQGYTDTQYF

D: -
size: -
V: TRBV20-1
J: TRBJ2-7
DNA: TGCAGTGCTTACGATGACGGAACACTCTACGAGCAGTACTTC
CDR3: CSAYDDGTLYEQYF

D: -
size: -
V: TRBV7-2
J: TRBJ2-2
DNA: TGTGCCAGCAGCTTATACGGCACTTCGAACACCGGGGAGCTGTTTTTT
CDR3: CASSLYGTSNTGELFF

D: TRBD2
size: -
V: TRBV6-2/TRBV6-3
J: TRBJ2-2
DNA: TGTGCCAGCAGACGCCCCACTAGCGGCACCGGGGAGCTGTTTTTT
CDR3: CASRRPTSGTGELFF

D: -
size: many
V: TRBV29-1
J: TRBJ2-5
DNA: TGCAGCGCGGAAGGTTGGGGTGGAGAGACCCAGTACTTC
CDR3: CSAEGWGGETQYF

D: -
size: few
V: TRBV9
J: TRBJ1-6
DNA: TGTGCCAGCAGCGTAGGGTTGCAGCAGTATAATTCACCCCTCCACTTT
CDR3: CASSVGLQQYNSPLHF

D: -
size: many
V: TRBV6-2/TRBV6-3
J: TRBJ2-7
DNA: TGTGCCAGCAGTTGGCGGGACCGGTCCTACGAGCAGTACTTC
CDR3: CASSWRDRSYEQYF

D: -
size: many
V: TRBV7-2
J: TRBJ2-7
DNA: TGTGCCAGCAGCTTAGTGAGTTGGGCCGAGCAGTACTTC
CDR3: CASSLVSWAEQYF

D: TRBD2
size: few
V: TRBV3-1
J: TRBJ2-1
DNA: TGTGCCAGCAGCAGACGGACTAGCGGGATCTACAATGAGCAGTTCTTC
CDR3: CASSRRTSGIYNEQFF

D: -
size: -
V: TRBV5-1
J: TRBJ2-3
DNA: TGCGCCAGCAGCTTGGGAGTAAGGCTAGGAGATACGCAGTATTTT
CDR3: CASSLGVRLGDTQYF

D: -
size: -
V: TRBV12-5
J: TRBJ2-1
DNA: TGTGCTAGTGCCACGGACAGTTACAATGAGCAGTTCTTC
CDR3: CASATDSYNEQFF

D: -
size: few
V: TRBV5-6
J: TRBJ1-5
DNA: TGTGCCAGCAGCTCACAGATCGACGGACAAAATAGCAATCAGCCCCAGCATTTT
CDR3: CASSSQIDGQNSNQPQHF

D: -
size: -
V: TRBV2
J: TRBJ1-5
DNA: TGTGCCAGCAGGGGTCCGGGGGGGCCGGCTCAGCCCCAGCATTTT
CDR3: CASRGPGGPAQPQHF

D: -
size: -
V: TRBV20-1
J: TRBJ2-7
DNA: TGCAGTGCTAACCATCTCCAGACATTAAGCTCCTACGAGCAGTACTTC
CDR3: CSANHLQTLSSYEQYF

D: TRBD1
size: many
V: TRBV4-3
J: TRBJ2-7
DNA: TGCGCCAGCAGCCAAGGGACAGGGACCTACGAGCAGTACTTC
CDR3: CASSQGTGTYEQYF

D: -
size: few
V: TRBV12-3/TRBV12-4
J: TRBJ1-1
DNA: TGTGCCAGCAGTTTGAAAATGACAGCGAACACTGAAGCTTTCTTT
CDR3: CASSLKMTANTEAFF

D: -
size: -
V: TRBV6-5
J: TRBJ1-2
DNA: TGTGCCAGCAGTTACTCGGGGGGCTTGGGCTATGGCTACACCTTC
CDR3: CASSYSGGLGYGYTF

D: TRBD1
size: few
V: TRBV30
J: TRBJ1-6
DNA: TGTGCCTGGAGTGGACAGGGTGGTTCACCCCTCCACTTT
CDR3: CAWSGQGGSPLHF

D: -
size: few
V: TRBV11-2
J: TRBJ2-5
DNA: TGTGCCAGCAGCTTAGGGCAGGGTAGTAAGAAGACCCAGTACTTC
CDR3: CASSLGQGSKKTQYF

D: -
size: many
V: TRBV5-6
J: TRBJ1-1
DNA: TGTGCCAGCAGCGATCGGGGAATGAACACTGAAGCTTTCTTT
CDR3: CASSDRGMNTEAFF

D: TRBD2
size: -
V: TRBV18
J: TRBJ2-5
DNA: TGTGCCAGCTCACCGGCGGCGGGAGTTTTAGAGACCCAGTACTTC
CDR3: CASSPAAGVLETQYF

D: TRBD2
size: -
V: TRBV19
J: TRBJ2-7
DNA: TGTGCCACCTCCGAGGCGGGAGTGACGAACGAGCAGTACTTC
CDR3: CATSEAGVTNEQYF

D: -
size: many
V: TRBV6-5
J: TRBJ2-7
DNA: TGTGCCAGCGGGCTGCAGGACCTATCCGAGCAGTACTTC
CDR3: CASGLQDLSEQYF

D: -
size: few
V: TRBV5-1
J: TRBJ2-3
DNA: TGCGCCAGCAGCTTGGCCGCCAGGGGAACAACAGATACGCAGTATTTT
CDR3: CASSLAARGTTDTQYF

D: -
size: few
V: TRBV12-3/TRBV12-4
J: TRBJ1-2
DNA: TGTGCCAGCACCTACACCGGGGGAGCTAATGGCTACACCTTC
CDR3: CASTYTGGANGYTF

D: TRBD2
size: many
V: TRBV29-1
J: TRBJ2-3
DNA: TGCAGCGTTGGGGAGGGTGGCACAGATACGCAGTATTTT
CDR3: CSVGEGGTDTQYF

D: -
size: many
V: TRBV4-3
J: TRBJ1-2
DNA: TGCGCCAGCAGCCAAGATATGGGGACTCCCTATGGCTACACCTTC
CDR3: CASSQDMGTPYGYTF

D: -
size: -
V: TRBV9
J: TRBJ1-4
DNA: TGTGCCAGCAGCCGCACACTCAATGAAAAACTGTTTTTT
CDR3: CASSRTLNEKLFF

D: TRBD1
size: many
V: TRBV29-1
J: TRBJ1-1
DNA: TGCAGCGCGCGACAGGGGGCTAGCGCTGAAGCTTTCTTT
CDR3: CSARQGASAEAFF

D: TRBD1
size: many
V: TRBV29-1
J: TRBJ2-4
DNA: TGCAGCACTAGACAGGGTTTAAACATTCAGTACTTC
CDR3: CSTRQGLNIQYF

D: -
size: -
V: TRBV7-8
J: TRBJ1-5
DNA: TGTGCCAGCAGCTCCTCGTTCCAGGGGTATCAGCCCCAGCATTTT
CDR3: CASSSSFQGYQPQHF

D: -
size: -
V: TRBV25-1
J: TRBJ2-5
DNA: TGTGCCAGCAGTGAATTAGGCTCTAACCAGGAGACCCAGTACTTC
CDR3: CASSELGSNQETQYF

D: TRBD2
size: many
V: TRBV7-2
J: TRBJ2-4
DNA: TGTGCCAGCAATCCCGGAAGGACTAGCGGGGGGGGCGGCATTCAGTACTTC
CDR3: CASNPGRTSGGGGIQYF

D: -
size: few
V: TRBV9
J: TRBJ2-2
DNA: TGTGCCAGCAACACGGGGAACACCGGGGAGCTGTTTTTT
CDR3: CASNTGNTGELFF

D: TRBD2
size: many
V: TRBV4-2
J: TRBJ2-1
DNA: TGTGCCAGCAGCCCGGAGCCTAGCGGACCCTCTAGCTCCTACAATGAGCAGTTCTTC
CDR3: CASSPEPSGPSSSYNEQFF

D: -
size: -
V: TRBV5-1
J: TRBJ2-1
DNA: TGCGCCAGCAGCTTGTTCGGGGATAATGAGCAGTTCTTC
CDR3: CASSLFGDNEQFF

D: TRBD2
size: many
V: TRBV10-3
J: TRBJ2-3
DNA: TGTGCCATCAGTGAACCAAGCGGGGGGGCCATTCGATTAACAGATACGCAGTATTTT
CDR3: CAISEPSGGAIRLTDTQYF

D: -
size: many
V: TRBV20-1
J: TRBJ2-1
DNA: TGCAGTGCGGAGGGACTTCACACCTACAATGAGCAGTTCTTC
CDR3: CSAEGLHTYNEQFF

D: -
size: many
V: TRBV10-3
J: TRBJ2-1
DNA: TGTGCCATCAGTGAGTCTATGGGGACTTACAATGAGCAGTTCTTC
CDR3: CAISESMGTYNEQFF

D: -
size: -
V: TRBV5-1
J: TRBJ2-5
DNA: TGCGCCAGCAGCCCGCAAGACGGGACGTTCCAAGAGACCCAGTACTTC
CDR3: CASSPQDGTFQETQYF

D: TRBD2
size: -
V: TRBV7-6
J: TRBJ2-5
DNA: TGTGCCAGCAGCTTACAGACTAGCGGCCAAGAGACCCAGTACTTC
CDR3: CASSLQTSGQETQYF

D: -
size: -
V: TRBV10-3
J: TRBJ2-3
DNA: TGTGCCATCAGCCGGGACTCTTCAGATACGCAGTATTTT
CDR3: CAISRDSSDTQYF

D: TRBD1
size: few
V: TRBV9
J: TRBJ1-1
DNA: TGTGCCAGCAGCTCGCAGGGGGATGTTTCTACTGAAGCTTTCTTT
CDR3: CASSSQGDVSTEAFF

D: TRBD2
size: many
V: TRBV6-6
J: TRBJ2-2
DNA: TGTGCCAGCAGTGATAGCGGGAGCGGCACCGGGGAGCTGTTTTTT
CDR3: CASSDSGSGTGELFF